These 14 T cell receptor beta chains share one sample of origin, sequenced in a study of blood T cell repertoires in COVID-19. The data were produced by immunoSEQ multiplex PCR, yet TCRdb's version contains in-frame clones alone and is incomplete. Here the sample spans roughly 150,000 clones, roughly 80% being singletons. Sequenced input: PBMCs or T cells enriched from blood (not recorded which). The receptors here all came from a woman aged 50 to 65 who had recovered from COVID-19.

The V gene is TRBV3-1 (or the pseudogene TRBV3-2), the J gene TRBJ2-7, with a possible D match to TRBD1 (5 bases). Trimming left V 0 bases short and J 6 bases short, with 6 bases between. The CDR3 is made up of 12 amino acids. Germline loops: CDR1 LGHDT, CDR2 YNNKEL (reference sequence). The CDR3 DNA reads TGTGCCAGCAGCCAAGATAGGGGCGAGCAGTACTTC. As protein: CASSQDRGEQYF.

The chain is built from TRBV7-9 and TRBJ2-2, with 8 bases aligning to TRBD1. Germline-derived CDR1 and CDR2 are SEHNR and FQNEAQ (reference sequence). V dropped 5 bases and J dropped 0; count of bases not matched to a gene: 5. The CDR3 has 16 amino acids. The CDR3 sequence is CASSPRTGSNTGELFF. The CDR3 DNA reads TGTGCCAGCAGCCCCCGGACAGGGTCGAACACCGGGGAGCTGTTTTTT.

The chain is built from TRBV5-6 and TRBJ2-3; D is unresolved. Looked up from germline, CDR1 is SGHDT and CDR2 is YYEEEE. The V end was cut by 0 bases, the J end by 1 base, with 9 bases between. This CDR3 has 15 amino acids. The CDR3 coding sequence is TGTGCCAGCAGCTTGGGGGCTGTCGGCACAGATACGCAGTATTTT. Its protein is CASSLGAVGTDTQYF. The full variable domain, rest sourced from reference TRBV5-6 and TRBJ2-3, is DAGVTQSPTHLIKTRGQQVTLRCSPKSGHDTVSWYQQALGQGPQFIFQYYEEEERQRGNFPDRFSGHQFPNYSSELNVNALLLGDSALYLCASSLGAVGTDTQYFGPGTRLTVL.

The chain joins TRBV4-1 to TRBJ1-2; tentative D call: TRBD1 (5 bases). The germline V gene encodes CDR1 MGHRA and CDR2 YSYEKL. V was pared by 0 bases and J by 8 bases, with 16 bases between. This CDR3 contains 15 residues. CDR3 loop: CASSQDRQPAGGYTF. In DNA form, the CDR3 reads TGCGCCAGCAGCCAAGATCGACAGCCCGCGGGGGGCTACACCTTC.

The rearrangement uses TRBV5-1 and TRBJ2-1; 9 bases line up with TRBD2. The CDR3 totals 16 residues. The germline gives CDR1 SGHRS, CDR2 YFSETQ. J gave up 5 bases and V 2 bases, and 8 bases lay outside the gene matches. This CDR3 is CASSLQLAGEHNEQFF. CDR3 DNA sequence: TGCGCCAGCAGCTTACAGTTAGCGGGGGAGCACAATGAGCAGTTCTTC.

The chain carries TRBV6-5 and TRBJ1-4, with TRBD1 as a possible D gene (5 bases). V was clipped by 6 bases and J by 0 bases, with 8 bases between them. This CDR3 region has 14 residues. Looked up from germline, CDR1 is MNHEY and CDR2 is SVGAGI. CDR3 bases: TGTGCCAGCAGAGACAGTGCAACTAATGAAAAACTGTTTTTT. This gives the protein CASRDSATNEKLFF.

V is TRBV7-2 and J is TRBJ1-1; D remains ambiguous. The CDR3 runs 14 residues. CDR1 and CDR2 from the germline V gene are SGHTA and FQGNSA. The ends were cut back, 0 bases at V and 7 bases at J, with 12 bases in the middle. The CDR3: CASSLARERGEAFF. The DNA for the CDR3 is TGTGCCAGCAGCTTAGCGAGGGAACGGGGTGAAGCTTTCTTT. The whole variable domain, filled in from reference TRBV7-2 and TRBJ1-1, reads GAGVSQSPSNKVTEKGKDVELRCDPISGHTALYWYRQSLGQGLEFLIYFQGNSAPDKSGLPSDRFSAERTGGSVSTLTIQRTQQEDSAVYLCASSLARERGEAFFGQGTRLTVV.

The J gene is TRBJ1-2, the V gene TRBV12-3 or TRBV12-4; unclear D gene. The V and J ends lost 0 bases and 4 bases respectively, with 6 bases between them. The CDR3 sequence is 13 residues long. DNA of the CDR3: TGTGCCAGCAGTTTAGCTCGGTCCTATGGCTACACCTTC. Its translation: CASSLARSYGYTF.

This clone was recorded only once. The V gene is TRBV5-5, the J gene TRBJ2-2; 16 nucleotides line up with TRBD2. Germline trimming cut 3 bases from V and 3 bases from J; bases unmatched to any gene: 11. Germline CDR1 SGHKS, CDR2 YYEKEE (reference sequence). This CDR3 is built from 20 residues. CDR3 sequence (DNA): TGTGCCAGCAGCTCGAAAGGGACTAGCGGGGGGGCCTTGGACACCGGGGAGCTGTTTTTT. Its protein is CASSSKGTSGGALDTGELFF.

The genes are TRBV6-1 and TRBJ1-5; D is unresolved. The CDR3 is 15 amino acids. With 2 bases removed from V and 1 base from J, the gap between germline ends came to 9 bases. CDR1 MNHNS and CDR2 SASEGT come from the germline V gene. The CDR3 loop reads CASSEMRRSNQPQHF. The CDR3 DNA is TGTGCCAGCAGTGAAATGAGAAGAAGCAATCAGCCCCAGCATTTT.

This chain uses TRBV12-3 or TRBV12-4 with TRBJ2-7; D is perhaps TRBD1 (5 bases). CDR3 length: 13 residues. V was clipped by 5 bases and J by 6 bases, with 14 bases between them. This chain's CDR3 is CASSIGVRGEQYV. CDR3 bases: TGTGCCAGCAGTATAGGTGTAAGGGGCGAGCAGTACGTC.

V usage is TRBV27 and J usage is TRBJ1-5; no reliable D call. This CDR3 region has 15 residues. V was cut by 6 bases and J by 0 bases, with 12 bases left in between. Germline V gives CDR1 MNHEY, CDR2 SMNVEV (reference sequence). The CDR3 spells CASRPGVYSNQPQHF. The CDR3 nucleotides are TGTGCCAGCAGACCCGGTGTGTATAGCAATCAGCCCCAGCATTTT.

The chain carries TRBV3-1 (or the pseudogene TRBV3-2) and TRBJ2-5; 7 bases map to TRBD2. V trimming: 3 bases; J trimming: 0 bases; junction bases outside the gene matches: 1. Germline CDR1 and CDR2: LGHDT and YNNKEL (reference sequence). This CDR3 comprises 14 residues. CDR3 in DNA: TGTGCCAGCAGCCAGGGACTAAACCAAGAGACCCAGTACTTC. Protein product: CASSQGLNQETQYF.

The CDR3 sequence: CASSKPRAGAVSGELFF. CDR3 DNA sequence: TGCGCCAGCAGCAAACCCCGAGCGGGGGCGGTGTCCGGGGAGCTGTTTTTT. This chain connects TRBV5-1 to TRBJ2-2; the match to TRBD2 covers 8 bases. The CDR3 has 17 residues. J was trimmed by 6 bases and V by 4 bases; bases with no gene match: 14. The germline V gene has CDR1 SGHRS and CDR2 YFSETQ.